This T cell receptor (beta chain) was captured by sequencing in a study of blood T cell repertoires in COVID-19. Study-wide background: The origin of the acute and convalescent COVID-19 samples was the United States, Italy and Spain. T cells, B-cell-depleted T cells, or PBMCs provided the cDNA or gDNA that served as material.

This CDR3 comprises 13 residues. The junction had 7 bases not matched to a gene; V was cut back by 8 bases and J by 6 bases. Germline V lookup: CDR1 SGHAT, CDR2 FQNNGV. Under the authors' procedure: Reference gene primer amplification gave estimated nucleated cell counts. The repertoire was sequenced with immunoSEQ multiplex PCR; TCRdb's copy has only in-frame clones and lacks some. The D gene and trimming were derived from the DNA, and the V and J assignments and clone size from that table. The sample records about 53,000 clones, about 86% being singletons. In this sample, this clone turned up once. The source is a man aged 50-59 years with acute or convalescent COVID-19. The gene calls are TRBV11-2 and TRBJ2-1; 7 bases agree with TRBD1. Source material: peripheral blood. This CDR3 is CASSGTALNEQFF. CDR3 nucleotide sequence: TGTGCCAGCTCCGGGACAGCCCTCAATGAGCAGTTCTTC.